The 3 T cell receptor beta chains listed next were all sequenced from one sample in a study of blood T cells in healthy people across ages. Then a second PCR, running roughly 7 to 11 cycles, was carried out with a sample-barcoded 5' primer and a J-beta primer mix. TCRdb redid the calling of the 5' RACE reads with MiXCR, one entry per CDR3 protein. Of around 870,000 distinct CDR3 sequences listed, under 30% were seen once; the top ten hold around a sixth. Sequencing was performed on blood. The receptors originated from a woman over 75 in good health.

A word on this clonotype: Just one base apart from a much larger clone, this may be a read error. The J gene is TRBJ2-1, the V gene TRBV3-1; 8 nucleotides match TRBD2. The J call could be wrong; TRBJ2-7 is a better fit for the DNA end. CDR1 is LGHDT, CDR2 YNNKEL, per germline (reference sequence). The CDR3 sequence is 16 residues long. The CDR3 DNA reads as TGTGCCAGCAGCCAAGTGAGGACTAGCTCCTACAATGAGCAGTACTTC. This sequence encodes CASSQVRTSSYNEQYF.

In its sample, this clonotype was seen many times. The gene calls are TRBV7-2 and TRBJ2-5; 7 bases are a match to TRBD1. The CDR3 covers 14 residues. V shed 5 bases and J 5 bases; nucleotides not matched to a gene: 8. CDR1 is SGHTA, CDR2 FQGNSA, per germline. The CDR3 DNA reads as TGTGCCAGCAGCCCGGACAGGCGGGCGGAGACCCAGTACTTC. This gives the protein CASSPDRRAETQYF.

This clonotype has a count of ten or more. This CDR3 reads CASSVAGGISDTQYF. The CDR3 DNA reads as TGTGCCAGCAGCGTAGCCGGGGGGATATCAGATACGCAGTATTTT. This rearrangement joins TRBV9 to TRBJ2-3; 7 nucleotides match TRBD2. The CDR3 length is 15 residues. Germline V CDR1 and CDR2: SGDLS, YYNGEE. V lost 0 bases, J lost 4 bases, and 5 bases stayed unmatched.